This T cell receptor beta chain appears in the sequencing data of a study of blood T cell repertoires in COVID-19. About the research overall: COVID-19 samples collected from the United States, Italy and Spain covered acute and convalescent phases. From T cells, B-cell-depleted T cells, or PBMCs came the material, which was cDNA or gDNA.

Under the authors' procedure: Estimates of nucleated cell counts were drawn from the amplification of reference gene primers. Measured with immunoSEQ multiplex PCR; TCRdb has only the in-frame clones, and not every one. V, J and clone size reflect that table, while D and trimming were determined from the DNA. There are some 100,000 clones in the sample; 85% occur only once, and 1.5% to 2% lies in the top ten. CDR3 length: 15 amino acids. The V and J ends lost 2 bases and 2 bases, in that order; junction bases with no gene match: 1. In germline, CDR1 is LGHNA, CDR2 YNFKEQ. The chain links TRBV4-2 to TRBJ2-7; 12 bases map to TRBD2. Sequenced material: peripheral blood. This receptor was identified in a woman in her seventies with active or convalescent COVID-19. DNA for the CDR3: TGTGCCAGCAGCCAAACTAGCGGGGGGCCCTACGAGCAGTACTTC. Translated: CASSQTSGGPYEQYF.